The clone carrying this T cell receptor beta chain appeared many times. The antigen is unknown. This CDR3 is 17 amino acids long. Deletions cut 6 bases from V and 10 bases from J, with 28 bases between. CDR1 DFQATT and CDR2 SNEGSKA come from the germline V gene (reference sequence). The data stem from a study of T cells in Graves' hyperthyroidism and ophthalmopathy. Amplification targeted TCR beta CDR3 regions from RNA transcripts. Carried out on the TCR CDR3, a first-round RT-PCR used the HTBI primer set. TCRdb ran MiXCR on the multiplex PCR reads and lists one entry per CDR3 protein. The sample contains 550,000 to 850,000 distinct CDR3 sequences, roughly 20% of which appear only once. Study observations and caveats: The model identified upcoming ophthalmopathy a median 6.5 months ahead of onset. Separating ophthalmopathy from stable hyperthyroidism was achieved by a 13 V-J model.

This chain uses TRBV20-1 with TRBJ1-6; the D gene is possibly TRBD1 (5 bases). The receptor was derived from a woman aged 45-65 years with Graves' hyperthyroidism that later progressed to Graves' ophthalmopathy. Sequencing was done on a sample of blood. The CDR3 coding sequence is TGCAGTGCACACCCTCTGGGCAGGCTGGGGCACGGGTCACCCCTCCACTTT. It is translated as CSAHPLGRLGHGSPLHF.